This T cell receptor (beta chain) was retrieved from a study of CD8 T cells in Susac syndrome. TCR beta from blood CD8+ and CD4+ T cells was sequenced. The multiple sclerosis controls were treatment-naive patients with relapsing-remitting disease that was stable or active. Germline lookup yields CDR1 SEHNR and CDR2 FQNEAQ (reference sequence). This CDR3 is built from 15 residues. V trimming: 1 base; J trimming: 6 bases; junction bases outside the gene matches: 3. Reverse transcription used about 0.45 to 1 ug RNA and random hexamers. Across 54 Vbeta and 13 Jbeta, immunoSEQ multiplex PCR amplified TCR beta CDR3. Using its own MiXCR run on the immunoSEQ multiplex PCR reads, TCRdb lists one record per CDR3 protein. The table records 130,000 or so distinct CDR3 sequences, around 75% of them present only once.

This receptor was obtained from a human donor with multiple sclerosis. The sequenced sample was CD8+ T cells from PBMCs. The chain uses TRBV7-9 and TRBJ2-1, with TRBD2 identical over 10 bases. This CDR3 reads CASSLGSGGANEQFF. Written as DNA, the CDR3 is TGTGCCAGCAGCTTAGGAAGCGGGGGGGCCAATGAGCAGTTCTTC.